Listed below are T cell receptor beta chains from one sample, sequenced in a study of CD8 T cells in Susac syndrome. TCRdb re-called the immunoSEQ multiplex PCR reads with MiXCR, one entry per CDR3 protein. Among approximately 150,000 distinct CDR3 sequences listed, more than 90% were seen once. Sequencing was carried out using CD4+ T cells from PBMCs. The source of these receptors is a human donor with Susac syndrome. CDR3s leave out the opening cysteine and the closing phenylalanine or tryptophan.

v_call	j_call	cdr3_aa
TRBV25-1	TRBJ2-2	ASSDSPPGELF
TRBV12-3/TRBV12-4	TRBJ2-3	ASSPLAGGSDTQY
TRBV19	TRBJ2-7	ASSRMGPGGYEQY
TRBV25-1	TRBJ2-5	ASSESETRGGTQY
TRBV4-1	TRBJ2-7	ASSQGGQIRGQQY
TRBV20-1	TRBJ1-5	SARGSNSNQPQH
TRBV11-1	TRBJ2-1	ASSIRIDGSGRPAYNEQF
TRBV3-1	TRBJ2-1	ASSQETKQF
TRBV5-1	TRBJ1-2	ASSSGFGEGYT
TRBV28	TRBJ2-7	ASRPRDVSYEQY
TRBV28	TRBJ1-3	ASRAQRPGNTIY
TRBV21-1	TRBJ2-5	ASEAFQETQY
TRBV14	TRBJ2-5	ASSHLPPGLAGIRAETQY
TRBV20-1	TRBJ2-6	SATLGSGANVLT
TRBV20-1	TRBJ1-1	SATPGLVTEAF
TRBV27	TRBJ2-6	ASSSPARAGANVLT
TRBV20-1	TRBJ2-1	SAKVRDRGWHEQF
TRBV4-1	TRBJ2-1	ASSHVKHEQF
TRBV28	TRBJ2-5	ASSEAAQETQY
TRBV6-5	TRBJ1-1	ASTRSSWVNTEAF
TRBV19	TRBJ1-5	ASSSVWLNQPQH
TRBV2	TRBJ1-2	ASSERTGGGYGYT
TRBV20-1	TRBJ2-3	SGRRGPTDTQY